The rows below give T cell receptor beta chains drawn from one sample of a study of T cell repertoires in cytomegalovirus infection. MiXCR, applied by TCRdb to the reads, yields one record per CDR3 protein. The table shows 150,000 to 200,000 distinct CDR3 sequences, with 28% occurring only once. Source material: PBMCs. The receptors originated from a human donor in good health (CMV status not recorded). Some clones in this sample may be carry-over from other donors' samples. The CDR3 runs from the conserved cysteine through the conserved F or W. The D gene is left open where the match is weak. A clone size is listed for some rows: how often the clone was seen (once, few, many), or a class if it is expanded.

j_call d_call clone_size v_call cdr3_aa cdr3_nt
TRBJ2-1 - many TRBV7-2 CASSRSPSYNEQFF TGTGCCAGCAGCCGTTCTCCCTCCTACAATGAGCAGTTCTTC
TRBJ1-2 - few TRBV7-3 CASSPDRNNGYTF TGTGCCAGCAGCCCCGACAGAAATAATGGCTACACCTTC
TRBJ1-3 TRBD1 - TRBV13 CASSSRTGEDTIYF TGTGCCAGCAGCTCCCGGACAGGGGAAGACACCATATATTTT
TRBJ1-5 - - TRBV12-3/TRBV12-4 CASSTYGPNQPQHF TGTGCCAGCAGCACCTATGGTCCGAATCAGCCCCAGCATTTT
TRBJ1-3 - few TRBV15 CATTDPRGPSGNTIYF TGTGCCACCACAGATCCGAGGGGCCCCTCTGGAAACACCATATATTTT
TRBJ1-1 - few TRBV7-2 CASSQEMNTEAFF TGTGCCAGCAGCCAGGAGATGAACACTGAAGCTTTCTTT
TRBJ2-7 - many TRBV7-8 CASSSLRGAPYEQYF TGTGCCAGCAGCTCGCTTCGGGGGGCCCCTTACGAGCAGTACTTC
TRBJ2-3 TRBD2 - TRBV7-2 CASSLSSSGNPLAQYF TGTGCCAGCAGCTTAAGTTCGAGCGGGAACCCTCTCGCGCAGTATTTT
TRBJ1-5 TRBD1 - TRBV6-5 CASSQGQGVEPQHF TGTGCCAGCAGCCAGGGACAGGGAGTAGAGCCCCAGCATTTT
TRBJ1-2 TRBD1 - TRBV6-6 CASSSGQGARGYTF TGTGCCAGCAGTTCGGGACAGGGGGCGCGAGGCTACACCTTC
TRBJ2-7 - - TRBV20-1 CSARTREAYEQYF TGCAGTGCCAGGACCAGGGAAGCTTACGAGCAGTACTTC
TRBJ1-5 - few TRBV6-5 CASSRDVSQPQHF TGTGCCAGCAGTCGGGACGTCTCTCAGCCCCAGCATTTT
TRBJ1-1 - - TRBV7-3 CASLEGGNTEAFF TGTGCCAGCTTGGAGGGGGGCAACACTGAAGCTTTCTTT
TRBJ2-1 TRBD2 - TRBV7-8 CASSSLSWGAGGPNEQFF TGTGCCAGCAGCTCCCTTAGCTGGGGAGCGGGGGGACCCAATGAGCAGTTCTTC
TRBJ2-5 - - TRBV7-2 CASSEPQETQYF TGTGCCAGCAGCGAGCCCCAAGAGACCCAGTACTTC
TRBJ2-3 - - TRBV29-1 CSVEGPRGNTDTQYF TGCAGCGTTGAGGGACCCCGCGGGAACACAGATACGCAGTATTTT
TRBJ2-7 - - TRBV7-8 CASSLILEGYEQYF TGTGCCAGCAGCTTAATACTGGAGGGATACGAGCAGTACTTC
TRBJ2-3 TRBD2 - TRBV5-6 CASSSGGGTTDTQYF TGTGCCAGCAGCTCCGGGGGGGGGACTACAGATACGCAGTATTTT
TRBJ1-1 - - TRBV10-2 CASTEGERGTEAFF TGCGCCAGCACCGAGGGAGAAAGGGGAACTGAAGCTTTCTTT
TRBJ2-1 - few TRBV19 CASRVYNEQFF TGTGCCAGTAGGGTCTACAATGAGCAGTTCTTC
TRBJ1-5 - - TRBV4-1 CASSKGPGSQSQPQHF TGCGCCAGCAGTAAAGGACCCGGCAGCCAAAGTCAGCCCCAGCATTTT
TRBJ2-2 TRBD2 - TRBV6-5 CASRRGGRNTGELFF TGTGCCAGCAGAAGGGGAGGGCGGAACACCGGGGAGCTGTTTTTT
TRBJ1-1 - few TRBV7-8 CASSSGRGFDTEAFF TGTGCCAGCAGCTCAGGGCGGGGGTTCGACACTGAAGCTTTCTTT
TRBJ2-5 - - TRBV28 CASSFRGGEETQYF TGTGCCAGCAGTTTTCGGGGCGGGGAAGAGACCCAGTACTTC
TRBJ1-1 - few TRBV7-2 CASSLVGATEAFF TGTGCCAGCAGCTTGGTGGGGGCGACTGAAGCTTTCTTT
TRBJ2-7 TRBD2 many TRBV7-2 CASSGTSGSYEQYF TGTGCCAGCAGCGGGACTAGCGGAAGCTACGAGCAGTACTTC
TRBJ2-3 TRBD1 - TRBV10-3 CAISESTGSTDTQYF TGTGCCATCAGTGAATCGACAGGGAGCACAGATACGCAGTATTTT
TRBJ2-5 TRBD2 - TRBV7-6 CASSLAGGGAGETQYF TGTGCCAGCAGCTTAGCGGGCGGGGGGGCCGGAGAGACCCAGTACTTC